This T cell receptor beta chain was identified in a study of T cell clones after liver transplantation. Assay used: immunoSEQ multiplex PCR; TCRdb lists only in-frame clones, some missing. Of under 60,000 clones in the sample, 60% to 75% were seen once. The germline V gene encodes CDR1 MGHDK and CDR2 SYGVNS. J lost 6 bases, V lost 3 bases, and 2 bases had no gene match. CDR3 length: 13 amino acids. The sample here was CD4+ T cells from blood, taken at the 22-month timepoint. This receptor was taken from a human patient who received a liver transplant. The graft donor may be the source of some T cells. The chain uses TRBV25-1 and TRBJ1-2; TRBD1 matches 9 bases. The CDR3 DNA reads TGTGCCAGCAGTGAGGGACAGGGTAATGGCTACACCTTC. This gives the protein CASSEGQGNGYTF.